This entry describes one T cell receptor (beta chain). This record comes from a study of CD8 T cells in Susac syndrome. RNA in amounts of about 0.5 to 1 ug was reverse transcribed with random hexamers. TCRdb redid the calling of the immunoSEQ multiplex PCR reads with MiXCR, one entry per CDR3 protein. Of about 300,000 distinct CDR3 sequences in the sample, about nine tenths were seen once. CDR1 is LNHNV and CDR2 is YYDKDF in the germline V gene (reference sequence). The CDR3 runs to 17 residues. V was trimmed by 1 base and J by 4 bases, leaving 17 bases between them. Negative magnetic isolation gave CD8+ and CD4+ cells; FACS enriched CD8+ TEMRA.

The specimen was CD8+ T cells from PBMCs. The sequence was obtained from a human donor with multiple sclerosis. V and J are TRBV15 and TRBJ1-5, with D possibly matching TRBD1 (5 bases). The CDR3 bases are TGTGCCACCAGCAGAGTATTCCCCAGTACAGGAAATCAGCCCCAGCATTTT. Protein product: CATSRVFPSTGNQPQHF.